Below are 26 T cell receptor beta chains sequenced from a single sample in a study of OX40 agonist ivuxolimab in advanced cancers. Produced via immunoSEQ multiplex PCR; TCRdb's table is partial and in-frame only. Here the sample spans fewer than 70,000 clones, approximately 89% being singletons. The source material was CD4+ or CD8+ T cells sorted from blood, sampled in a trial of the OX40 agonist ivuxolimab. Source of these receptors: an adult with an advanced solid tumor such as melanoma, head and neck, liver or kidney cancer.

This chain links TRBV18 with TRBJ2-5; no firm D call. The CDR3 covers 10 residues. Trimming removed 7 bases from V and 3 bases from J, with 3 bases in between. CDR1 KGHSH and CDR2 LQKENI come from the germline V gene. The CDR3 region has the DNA TGTGCCAGCTTTAAAGAGACCCAGTACTTC. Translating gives CASFKETQYF.

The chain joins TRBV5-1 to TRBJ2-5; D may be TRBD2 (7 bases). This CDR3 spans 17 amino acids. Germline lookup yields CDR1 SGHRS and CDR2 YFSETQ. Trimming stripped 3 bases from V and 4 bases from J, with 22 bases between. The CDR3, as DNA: TGCGCCAGCAGCTCCTACCTCCGTGCGGGGGCCGGAGAGACCCAGTACTTC. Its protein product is CASSSYLRAGAGETQYF.

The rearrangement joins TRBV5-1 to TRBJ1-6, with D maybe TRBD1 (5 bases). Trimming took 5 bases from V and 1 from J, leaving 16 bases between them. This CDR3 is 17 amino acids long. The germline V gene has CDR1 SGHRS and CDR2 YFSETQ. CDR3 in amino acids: CASRATIGGSYNSPLHF. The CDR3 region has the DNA TGCGCCAGCAGGGCGACCATCGGGGGGTCCTATAATTCACCCCTCCACTTT.

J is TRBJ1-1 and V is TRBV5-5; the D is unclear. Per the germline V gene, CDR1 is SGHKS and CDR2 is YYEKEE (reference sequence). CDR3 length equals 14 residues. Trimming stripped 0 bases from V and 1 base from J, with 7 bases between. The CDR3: CASSLDRPNTEAFF. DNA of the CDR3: TGTGCCAGCAGCTTGGACAGACCGAACACTGAAGCTTTCTTT.

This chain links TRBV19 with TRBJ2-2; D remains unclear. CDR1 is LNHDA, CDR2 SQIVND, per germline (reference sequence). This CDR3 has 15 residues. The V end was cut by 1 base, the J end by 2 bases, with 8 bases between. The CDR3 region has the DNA TGTGCCAGTAGTATAGGGCAGGCCAACACCGGGGAGCTGTTTTTT. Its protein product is CASSIGQANTGELFF.

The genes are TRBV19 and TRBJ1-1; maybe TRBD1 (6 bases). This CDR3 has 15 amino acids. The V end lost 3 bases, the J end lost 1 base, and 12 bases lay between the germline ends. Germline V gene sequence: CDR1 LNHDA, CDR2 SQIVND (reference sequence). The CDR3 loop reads CASSIRDKGNTEAFF. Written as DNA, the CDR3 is TGTGCCAGTAGTATCCGGGACAAAGGGAACACTGAAGCTTTCTTT.

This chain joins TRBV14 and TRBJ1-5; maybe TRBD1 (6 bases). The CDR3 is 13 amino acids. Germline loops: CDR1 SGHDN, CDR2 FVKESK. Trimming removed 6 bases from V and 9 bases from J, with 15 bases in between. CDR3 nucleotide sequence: TGTGCCAGCAGTCAGTCCAGGGGACGGCCCCAGCATTTT. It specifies CASSQSRGRPQHF.

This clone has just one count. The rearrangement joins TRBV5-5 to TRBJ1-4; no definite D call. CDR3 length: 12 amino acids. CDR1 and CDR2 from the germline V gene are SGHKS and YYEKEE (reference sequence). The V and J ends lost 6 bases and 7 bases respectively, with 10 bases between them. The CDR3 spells CASTGPGEKLFF. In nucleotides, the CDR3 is TGTGCCAGCACCGGCCCAGGTGAAAAACTGTTTTTT.

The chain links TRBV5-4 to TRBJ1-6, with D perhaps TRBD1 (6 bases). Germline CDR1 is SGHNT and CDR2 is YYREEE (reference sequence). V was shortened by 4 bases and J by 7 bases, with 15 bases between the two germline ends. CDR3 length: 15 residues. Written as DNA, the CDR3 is TGTGCCAGCAGCCCGGACGGGACAACAAATTCACCCCTCCACTTT. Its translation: CASSPDGTTNSPLHF.

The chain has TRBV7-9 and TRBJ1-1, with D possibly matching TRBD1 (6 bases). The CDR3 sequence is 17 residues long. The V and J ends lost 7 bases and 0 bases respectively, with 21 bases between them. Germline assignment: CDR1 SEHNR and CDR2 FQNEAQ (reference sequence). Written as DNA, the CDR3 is TGTGCCAGCACCCCCACCGGGGGGGCGAACATGAACACTGAAGCTTTCTTT. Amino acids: CASTPTGGANMNTEAFF. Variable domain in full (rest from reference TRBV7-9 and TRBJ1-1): DTGVSQNPRHKITKRGQNVTFRCDPISEHNRLYWYRQTLGQGPEFLTYFQNEAQLEKSRLLSDRFSAERPKGSFSTLEIQRTEQGDSAMYLCASTPTGGANMNTEAFFGQGTRLTVV.

The CDR3 sequence: CASSEGGVNQPQHF. DNA of the CDR3: TGTGCCAGCAGTGAAGGAGGGGTGAATCAGCCCCAGCATTTT. The V and J genes are TRBV6-5 and TRBJ1-5; possibly TRBD1 for D (5 bases). V was clipped by 5 bases and J by 4 bases, with 12 bases between them. Germline CDR1 and CDR2: MNHEY and SVGAGI. This CDR3 comprises 14 residues.

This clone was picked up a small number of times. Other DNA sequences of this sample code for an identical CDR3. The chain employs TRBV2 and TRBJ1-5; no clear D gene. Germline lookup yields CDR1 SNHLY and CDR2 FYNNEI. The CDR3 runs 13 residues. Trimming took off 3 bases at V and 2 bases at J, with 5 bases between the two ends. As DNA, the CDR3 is TGTGCCAGCAGTGAGATGGGCAATCAGCCCCAGCATTTT. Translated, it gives CASSEMGNQPQHF.

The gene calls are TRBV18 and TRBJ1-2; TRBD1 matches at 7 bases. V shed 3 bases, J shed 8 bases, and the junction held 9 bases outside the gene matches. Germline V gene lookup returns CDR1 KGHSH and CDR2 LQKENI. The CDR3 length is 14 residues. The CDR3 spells CASSPLVRDRGYTF. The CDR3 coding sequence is TGTGCCAGCTCACCCCTCGTCCGGGACAGAGGCTACACCTTC. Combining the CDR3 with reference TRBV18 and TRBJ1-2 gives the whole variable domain NAGVMQNPRHLVRRRGQEARLRCSPMKGHSHVYWYRQLPEEGLKFMVYLQKENIIDESGMPKERFSAEFPKEGPSILRIQQVVRGDSAAYFCASSPLVRDRGYTFGSGTRLTVV.

In nucleotides, the CDR3 is TGTGCCAGCAGTTTATGGGGGGGATTGAACACTGAAGCTTTCTTT. Translating gives CASSLWGGLNTEAFF. The chain recombines TRBV27 with TRBJ1-1; D may be TRBD1 (5 bases). V lost 1 base and J lost 0, with 9 bases in between. CDR3 length: 15 amino acids. Germline V CDR1 and CDR2: MNHEY, SMNVEV (reference sequence).

Written as DNA, the CDR3 is TGTGCCAGCAGTTACTCGACGGCTAGCAATCAGCCCCAGCATTTT. Amino acid sequence: CASSYSTASNQPQHF. The chain is built from TRBV6-5 and TRBJ1-5; D is unresolved. Germline CDR1 reads MNHEY; CDR2 reads SVGAGI. V was cut by 0 bases and J by 0 bases, with 6 bases left in between. This CDR3 is 15 amino acids long.

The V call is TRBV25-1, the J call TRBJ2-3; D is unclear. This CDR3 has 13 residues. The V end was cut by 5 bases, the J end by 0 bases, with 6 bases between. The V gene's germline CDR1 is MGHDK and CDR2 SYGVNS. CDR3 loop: CASSTSSTDTQYF. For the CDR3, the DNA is TGTGCCAGCAGTACTTCTAGCACAGATACGCAGTATTTT. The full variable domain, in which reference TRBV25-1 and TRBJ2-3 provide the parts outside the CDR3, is EADIYQTPRYLVIGTGKKITLECSQTMGHDKMYWYQQDPGMELHLIHYSYGVNSTEKGDLSSESTVSRIRTEHFPLTLESARPSHTSQYLCASSTSSTDTQYFGPGTRLTVL.

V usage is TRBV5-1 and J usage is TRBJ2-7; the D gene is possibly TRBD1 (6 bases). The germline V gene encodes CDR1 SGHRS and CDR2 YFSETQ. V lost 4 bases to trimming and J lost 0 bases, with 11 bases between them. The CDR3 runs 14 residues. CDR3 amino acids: CASSEDSRSYEQYF. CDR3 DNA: TGCGCCAGCAGCGAGGACAGCCGCTCCTACGAGCAGTACTTC.

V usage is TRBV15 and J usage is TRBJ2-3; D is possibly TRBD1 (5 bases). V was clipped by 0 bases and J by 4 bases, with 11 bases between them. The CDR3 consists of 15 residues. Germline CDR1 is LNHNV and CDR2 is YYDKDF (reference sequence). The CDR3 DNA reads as TGTGCCACCAGCAGAGATTTGCAGGGTGCAGATACGCAGTATTTT. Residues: CATSRDLQGADTQYF.

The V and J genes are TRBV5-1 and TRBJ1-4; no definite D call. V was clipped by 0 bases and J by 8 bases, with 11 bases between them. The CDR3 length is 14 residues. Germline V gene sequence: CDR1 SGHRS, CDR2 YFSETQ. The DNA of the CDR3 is TGCGCCAGCAGCTTGGCAGGTATAGGGGAAAAACTGTTTTTT. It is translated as CASSLAGIGEKLFF.

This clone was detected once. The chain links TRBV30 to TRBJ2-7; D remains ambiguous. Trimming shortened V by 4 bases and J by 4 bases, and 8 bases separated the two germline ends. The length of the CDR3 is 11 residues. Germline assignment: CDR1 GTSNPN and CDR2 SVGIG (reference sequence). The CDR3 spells CAWISLYEQYF. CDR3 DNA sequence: TGTGCCTGGATTTCCCTATACGAGCAGTACTTC.

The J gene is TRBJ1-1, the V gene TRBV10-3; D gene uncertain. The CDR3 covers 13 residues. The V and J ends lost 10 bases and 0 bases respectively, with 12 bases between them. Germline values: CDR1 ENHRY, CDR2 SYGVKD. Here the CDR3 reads CATQPGLNTEAFF. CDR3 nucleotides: TGTGCCACCCAGCCGGGGTTGAACACTGAAGCTTTCTTT.

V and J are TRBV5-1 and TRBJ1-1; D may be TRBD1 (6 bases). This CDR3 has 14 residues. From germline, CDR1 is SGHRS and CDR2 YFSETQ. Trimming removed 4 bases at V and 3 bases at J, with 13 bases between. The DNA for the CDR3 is TGCGCCAGCAGCAATACAGGGATGGACACTGAAGCTTTCTTT. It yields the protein CASSNTGMDTEAFF.

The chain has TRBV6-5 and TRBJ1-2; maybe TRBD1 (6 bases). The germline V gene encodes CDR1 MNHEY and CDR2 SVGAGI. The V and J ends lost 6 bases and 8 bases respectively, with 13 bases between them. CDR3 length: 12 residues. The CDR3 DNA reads TGTGCCAGCAGGGGGACATCGAACGGCTACACCTTC. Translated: CASRGTSNGYTF.

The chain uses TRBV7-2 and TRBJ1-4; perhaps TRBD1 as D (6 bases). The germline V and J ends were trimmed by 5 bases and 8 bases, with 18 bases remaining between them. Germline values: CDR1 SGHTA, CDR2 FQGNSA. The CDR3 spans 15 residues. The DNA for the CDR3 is TGTGCCAGCAGCCTTCTTAGGGGGGCCGGAGAAAAACTGTTTTTT. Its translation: CASSLLRGAGEKLFF.

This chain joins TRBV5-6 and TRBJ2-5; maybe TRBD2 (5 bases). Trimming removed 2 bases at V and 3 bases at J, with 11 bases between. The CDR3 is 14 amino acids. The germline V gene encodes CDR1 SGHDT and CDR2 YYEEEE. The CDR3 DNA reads TGTGCCAGCAGCTTCGGAGGTACTAAAGAGACCCAGTACTTC. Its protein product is CASSFGGTKETQYF.

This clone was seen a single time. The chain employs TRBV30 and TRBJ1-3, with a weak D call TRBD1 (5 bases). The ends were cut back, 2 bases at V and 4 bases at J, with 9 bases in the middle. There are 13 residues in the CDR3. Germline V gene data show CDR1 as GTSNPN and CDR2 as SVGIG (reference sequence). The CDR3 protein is CAWSQGPGNTIYF. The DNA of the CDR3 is TGTGCCTGGAGTCAGGGTCCCGGAAACACCATATATTTT.